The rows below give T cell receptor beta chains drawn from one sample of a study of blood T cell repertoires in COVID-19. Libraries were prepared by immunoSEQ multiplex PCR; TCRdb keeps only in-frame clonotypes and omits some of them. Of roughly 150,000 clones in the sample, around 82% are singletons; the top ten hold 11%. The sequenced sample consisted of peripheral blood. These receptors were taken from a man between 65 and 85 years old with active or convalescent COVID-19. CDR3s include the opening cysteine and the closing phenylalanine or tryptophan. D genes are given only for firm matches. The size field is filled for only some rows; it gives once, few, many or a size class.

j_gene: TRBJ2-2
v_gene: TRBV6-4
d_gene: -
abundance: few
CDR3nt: TGTGCCAGCAGCCAAACTGAAACCGGGGAGCTGTTTTTT
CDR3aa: CASSQTETGELFF

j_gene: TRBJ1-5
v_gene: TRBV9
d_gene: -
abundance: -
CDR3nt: TGTGCCAGCAGCGAAGACCAGGGGCATCAGCCCCAGCATTTT
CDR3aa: CASSEDQGHQPQHF

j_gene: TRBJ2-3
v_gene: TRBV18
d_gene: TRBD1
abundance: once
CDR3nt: TGTGCCAGCTCACCACTTACAGGGGGCGAGAAAGATACGCAGTATTTT
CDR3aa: CASSPLTGGEKDTQYF

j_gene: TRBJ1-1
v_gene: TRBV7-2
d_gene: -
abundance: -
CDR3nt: TGTGCCAGCAGCCCCTGGGTAGGGGAGAACACTGAAGCTTTCTTT
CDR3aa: CASSPWVGENTEAFF

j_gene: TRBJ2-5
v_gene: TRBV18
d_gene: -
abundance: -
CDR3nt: TGTGCCAGCTCACCGAGAGTAGCGTGGGGCCAAGAGACCCAGTACTTC
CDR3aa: CASSPRVAWGQETQYF

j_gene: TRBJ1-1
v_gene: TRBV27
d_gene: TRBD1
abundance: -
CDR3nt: TGTGCCAGCAGTCTGGGACAGTCCACTGAAGCTTTCTTT
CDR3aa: CASSLGQSTEAFF

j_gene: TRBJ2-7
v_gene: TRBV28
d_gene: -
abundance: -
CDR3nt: TGTGCCAGCAGCATCCCCGGGACAAACGCCTACGAGCAGTACTTC
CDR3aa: CASSIPGTNAYEQYF

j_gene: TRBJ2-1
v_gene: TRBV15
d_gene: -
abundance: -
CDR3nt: TGTGCCACCAGCACCTTACCAGGGGTCGGAACAGGTGAGCAGTTCTTC
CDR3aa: CATSTLPGVGTGEQFF

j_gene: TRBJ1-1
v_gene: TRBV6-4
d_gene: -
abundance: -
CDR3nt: TGTGCCAGCAGTGACTCTGGGGGAGGGAACACTGAAGCTTTCTTT
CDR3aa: CASSDSGGGNTEAFF

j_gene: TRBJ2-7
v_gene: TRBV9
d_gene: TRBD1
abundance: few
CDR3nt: TGTGCCAGCAGCGCGCAGGGGGTCCCCTACGAGCAGTACTTC
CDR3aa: CASSAQGVPYEQYF

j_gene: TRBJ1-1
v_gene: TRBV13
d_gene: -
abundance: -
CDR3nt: TGTGCCAGCAGCTGGAGGACTGAAGCTTTCTTT
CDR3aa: CASSWRTEAFF

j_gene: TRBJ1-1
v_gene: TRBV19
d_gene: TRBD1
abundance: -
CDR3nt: TGTGCCATCAGAACAGGGGGCCGAGAAGCTTTCTTT
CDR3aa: CAIRTGGREAFF

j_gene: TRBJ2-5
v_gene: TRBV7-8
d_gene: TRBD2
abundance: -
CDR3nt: TGTGCCAGCAGCAAAAAGGGACTAGCGGGAGTCGAGACCCAGTACTTC
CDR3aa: CASSKKGLAGVETQYF

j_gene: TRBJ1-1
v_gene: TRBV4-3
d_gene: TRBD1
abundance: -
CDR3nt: TGCGCCAGCAGCCACCTCCCGGGACAGGGAAGGGCGCACACTGAAGCTTTCTTT
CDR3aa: CASSHLPGQGRAHTEAFF

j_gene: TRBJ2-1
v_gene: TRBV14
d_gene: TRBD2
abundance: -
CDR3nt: TGTGCCAGCAGCCAAGATTGGCGGGGGGTATCCTCCTACAATGAGCAGTTCTTC
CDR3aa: CASSQDWRGVSSYNEQFF

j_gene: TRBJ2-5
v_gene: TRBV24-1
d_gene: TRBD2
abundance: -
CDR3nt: TGTGCCACCAGTGAGAGACTAGCGGGAGGGGAGACCCAGTACTTC
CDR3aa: CATSERLAGGETQYF

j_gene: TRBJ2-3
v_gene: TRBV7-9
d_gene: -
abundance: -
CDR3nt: TGTGCCAGCAGCTTCCCTAACACAGATACGCAGTATTTT
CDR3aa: CASSFPNTDTQYF

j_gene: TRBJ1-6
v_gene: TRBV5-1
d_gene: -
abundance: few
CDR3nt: TGCGCCAGCAGCTTAGGGGAAGTGACACCCCTCCACTTT
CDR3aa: CASSLGEVTPLHF

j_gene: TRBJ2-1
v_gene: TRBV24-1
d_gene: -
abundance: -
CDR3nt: TGTGCCACCAGTGAGCCCGGGGGGCGGGGCTCCTACAATGAGCAGTTCTTC
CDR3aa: CATSEPGGRGSYNEQFF

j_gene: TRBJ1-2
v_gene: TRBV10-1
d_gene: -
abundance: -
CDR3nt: TGCGCCAGCAGTGAGGAGAGGGCCCCCTATGGCTACACCTTC
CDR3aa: CASSEERAPYGYTF

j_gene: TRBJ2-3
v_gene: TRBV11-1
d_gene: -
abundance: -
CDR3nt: TGTGCCAGCAGCTTTGGGCAGCCAGATACGCAGTATTTT
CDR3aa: CASSFGQPDTQYF

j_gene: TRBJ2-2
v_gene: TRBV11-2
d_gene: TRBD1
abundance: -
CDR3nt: TGTGCCAGCAGCCCGGACAGGGTGCGTACGGGGGAGCTGTTTTTT
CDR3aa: CASSPDRVRTGELFF

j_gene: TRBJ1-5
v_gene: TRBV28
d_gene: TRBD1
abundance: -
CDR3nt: TGTGCCAGCAGTTCCGCGGGGACAGGGGGCTTTCAGCCCCAGCATTTT
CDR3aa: CASSSAGTGGFQPQHF

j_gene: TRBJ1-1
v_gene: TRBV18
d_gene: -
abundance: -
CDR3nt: TGTGCCAGCTCACCTTTCCAACGGGGGGGCACTGAAGCTTTCTTT
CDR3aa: CASSPFQRGGTEAFF

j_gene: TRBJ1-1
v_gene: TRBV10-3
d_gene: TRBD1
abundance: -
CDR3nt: TGTGCCATCAGTGGACAGGGTGCTGAAGCTTTCTTT
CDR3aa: CAISGQGAEAFF

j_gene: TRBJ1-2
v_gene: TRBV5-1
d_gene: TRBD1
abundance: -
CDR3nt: TGCGCCAGCAGCTTTGACAGGGTTTTCGGCTACACCTTC
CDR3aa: CASSFDRVFGYTF

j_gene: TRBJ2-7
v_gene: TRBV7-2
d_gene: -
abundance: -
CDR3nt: TGTGCCAGCAGCCCCGAGTGGAGCTCCTACGAGCAGTACTTC
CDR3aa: CASSPEWSSYEQYF

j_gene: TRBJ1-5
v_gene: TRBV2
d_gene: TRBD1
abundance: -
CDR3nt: TGTGCCAGCAGTTCGGACAGGTTCCATAGCAATCAGCCCCAGCATTTT
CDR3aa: CASSSDRFHSNQPQHF

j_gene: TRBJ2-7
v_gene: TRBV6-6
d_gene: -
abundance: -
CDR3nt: TGTGCCAGCAGTTCGGCGGCCTACGAGCAGTACTTC
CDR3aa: CASSSAAYEQYF

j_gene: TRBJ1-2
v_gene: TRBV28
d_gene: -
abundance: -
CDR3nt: TGTGCCAGCAGTTTGGCAGTCTATGGCTACACCTTC
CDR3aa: CASSLAVYGYTF

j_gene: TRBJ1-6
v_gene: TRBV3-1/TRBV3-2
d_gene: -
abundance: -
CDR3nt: TGTGCCAGCAGCCCCTTTCAGGGTCAGCATTCACCCCTCCACTTT
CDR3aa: CASSPFQGQHSPLHF

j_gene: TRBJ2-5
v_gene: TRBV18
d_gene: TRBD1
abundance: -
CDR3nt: TGTGCCAGCTCACCACTGGTCAGGGGGAAAGAGACCCAGTACTTC
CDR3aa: CASSPLVRGKETQYF

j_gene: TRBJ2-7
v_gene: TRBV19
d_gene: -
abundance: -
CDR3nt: TGTGCCAGTAGTGTACATACAGACTACGAGCAGTACTTC
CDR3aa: CASSVHTDYEQYF

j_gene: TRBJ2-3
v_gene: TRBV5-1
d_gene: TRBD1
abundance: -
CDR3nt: TGCGCCAGCAGCTTGGGACAGGGGGCGTCTACAGATACGCAGTATTTT
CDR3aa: CASSLGQGASTDTQYF

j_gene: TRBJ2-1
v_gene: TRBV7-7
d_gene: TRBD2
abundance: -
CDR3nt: TGTGCCAGCAGCTCAGGACTAGCGGGGGGTAGTAATGAGCAGTTCTTC
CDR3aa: CASSSGLAGGSNEQFF

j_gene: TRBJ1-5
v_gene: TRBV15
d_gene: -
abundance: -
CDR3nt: TGTGCTACGGATGACAGACGGTCGAACCAGCCCCAGCATTTT
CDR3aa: CATDDRRSNQPQHF

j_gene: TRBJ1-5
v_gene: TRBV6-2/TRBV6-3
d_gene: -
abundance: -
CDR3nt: TGTGCCAGCAGTCCACGGGGGGCCCTGGAACATAGCAATCAGCCCCAGCATTTT
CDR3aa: CASSPRGALEHSNQPQHF

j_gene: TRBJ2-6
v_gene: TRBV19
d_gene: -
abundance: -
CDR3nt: TGTGCCAGTAGTATGGGTCAGGGGTTGGGGGCCAACGTCCTGACTTTC
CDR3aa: CASSMGQGLGANVLTF

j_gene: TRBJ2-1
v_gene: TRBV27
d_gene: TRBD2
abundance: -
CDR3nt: TGTGCCAGCAGTTTGTGGACTAGCGGAGGGTACAATGAGCAGTTCTTC
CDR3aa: CASSLWTSGGYNEQFF

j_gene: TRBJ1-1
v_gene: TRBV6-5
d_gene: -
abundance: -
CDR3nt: TGTGCCAGCAGTAGGGAGGGCACTGAAGCTTTCTTT
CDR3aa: CASSREGTEAFF

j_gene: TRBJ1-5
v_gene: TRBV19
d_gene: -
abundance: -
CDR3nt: TGTGCCAGTACGGGGAACAGGGCCAATCAGCCCCAGCATTTT
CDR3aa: CASTGNRANQPQHF

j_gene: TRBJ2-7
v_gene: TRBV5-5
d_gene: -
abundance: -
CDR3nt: TGTGCCAGCAGCTTGGAACTTAGACTCTCCTACGAGCAGTACTTC
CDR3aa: CASSLELRLSYEQYF

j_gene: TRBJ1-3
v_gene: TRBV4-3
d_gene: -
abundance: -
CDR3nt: TGCGCCAGCAGCCAACCCCCGACAGGCTCTGGAAACACCATATATTTT
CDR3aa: CASSQPPTGSGNTIYF

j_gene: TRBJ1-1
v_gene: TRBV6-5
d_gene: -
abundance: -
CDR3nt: TGTGCCAGCAAACCACAGGGGAACACTGAAGCTTTCTTT
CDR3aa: CASKPQGNTEAFF

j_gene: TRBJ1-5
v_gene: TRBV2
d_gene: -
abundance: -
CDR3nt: TGTGCCAGCAATGCTATTAGCAATCAGCCCCAGCATTTT
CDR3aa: CASNAISNQPQHF

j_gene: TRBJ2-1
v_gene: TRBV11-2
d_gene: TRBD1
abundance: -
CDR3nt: TGTGCCAGCAGCGCCCGACAGGGGACCGGTCCCTCCTACAATGAGCAGTTCTTC
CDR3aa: CASSARQGTGPSYNEQFF

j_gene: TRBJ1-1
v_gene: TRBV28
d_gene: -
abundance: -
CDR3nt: TGTGCCACCCTGGCGGGGGGCCTGGGGGCTTTCTTT
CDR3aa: CATLAGGLGAFF

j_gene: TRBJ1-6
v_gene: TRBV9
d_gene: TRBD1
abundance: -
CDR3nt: TGTGCCAGCACCGAGACAGGGGGCCGGGATTCACCCCTCCACTTT
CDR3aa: CASTETGGRDSPLHF

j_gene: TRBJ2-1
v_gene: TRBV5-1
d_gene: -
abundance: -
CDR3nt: TGCGCCAGCAGCTTGAGGGACTCCGTTTACAATGAGCAGTTCTTC
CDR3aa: CASSLRDSVYNEQFF

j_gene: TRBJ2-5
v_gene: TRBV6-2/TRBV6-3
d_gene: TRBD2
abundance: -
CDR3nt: TGTGCCAGCAGTGGGGGGACTAACCAAGAGACCCAGTACTTC
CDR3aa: CASSGGTNQETQYF

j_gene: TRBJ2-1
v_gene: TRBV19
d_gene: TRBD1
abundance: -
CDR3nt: TGTGCCAGTGGCCAGGGGGACAGCGTGGGAGATGAGCAGTTCTTC
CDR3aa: CASGQGDSVGDEQFF

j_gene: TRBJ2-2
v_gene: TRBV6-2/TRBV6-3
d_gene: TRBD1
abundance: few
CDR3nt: TGTGCCAGCAGCCGACAGGGTATAAGCGCCGGGGAGCTGTTTTTT
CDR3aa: CASSRQGISAGELFF

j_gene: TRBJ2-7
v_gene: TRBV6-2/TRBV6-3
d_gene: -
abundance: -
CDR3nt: TGTGCCAGCAGTTACGTTGGGACACATTTTTACGAGCAGTACTTC
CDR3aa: CASSYVGTHFYEQYF

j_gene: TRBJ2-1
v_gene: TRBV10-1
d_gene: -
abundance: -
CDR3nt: TGCGCCAGCTCTCCGGACTACCTGAATGAGCAGTTCTTC
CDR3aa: CASSPDYLNEQFF

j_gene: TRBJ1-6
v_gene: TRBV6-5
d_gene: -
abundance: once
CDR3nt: TGTGCCAGCAGTTACTCGATGGGGCTACTCCTCCACTTT
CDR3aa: CASSYSMGLLLHF